The 28 T cell receptor beta chains in this list originate from one sample, sequenced in a study of blood T cell repertoires in COVID-19 (dated by TCRdb to the early 2020s). The library was produced with the immunoSEQ multiplex PCR assay. TCRdb provides this immuneACCESS table in a form limited to in-frame rearrangements. Some clones are lacking; in checked studies, under half of them reflect an unresolved V gene, and why the rest are absent is not known. In this sample the table shows about 180,000 clones, more than 75% of which occur a single time. About 8% of the sample is in the top ten clones. Sequenced sample: peripheral blood. The receptors shown here come from a woman aged 70-85 years with acute or convalescent COVID-19.

The V gene is TRBV7-2, the J gene TRBJ2-6; TRBD1 aligns across 11 bases. The V segment lost 5 bases and the J segment 2 bases; nucleotides outside the gene matches: 8. This CDR3 contains 18 residues. Germline values: CDR1 SGHTA, CDR2 FQGNSA. In nucleotides, the CDR3 is TGTGCCAGCAGCCCGCTCCCGGGACAGGGGGCTGGGGCCAACGTCCTGACTTTC. Amino acid sequence: CASSPLPGQGAGANVLTF.

The chain is built from TRBV19 and TRBJ2-7, with 10 bases lining up with TRBD1. CDR1 and CDR2 (germline): LNHDA, SQIVND (reference sequence). The ends lost 6 bases at V and 5 bases at J; junction bases unmatched: 7. CDR3 size: 14 residues. CDR3 sequence reads: CASSPGTGDHEQYF. The CDR3 DNA reads TGTGCCAGTAGCCCTGGGACAGGGGACCACGAGCAGTACTTC.

The rearrangement uses TRBV18 and TRBJ2-1; TRBD1 aligns across 9 bases. V gave up 3 bases and J gave up 1 base; unmatched junction bases: 1. CDR3 length equals 15 residues. In germline, CDR1 is KGHSH, CDR2 LQKENI. The CDR3 DNA sequence: TGTGCCAGCTCACCGGGACAGGGATCCTACAATGAGCAGTTCTTC. This codes for CASSPGQGSYNEQFF.

The gene calls are TRBV6-2 or TRBV6-3 and TRBJ1-2, with D unresolved. Trimming stripped 2 bases from V and 7 bases from J, with 8 bases between. Germline CDR1 reads MNHEY; CDR2 reads SVGEGT. CDR3 length: 12 residues. Here the CDR3 reads CASSYVAAGYTF. CDR3 nucleotides: TGTGCCAGCAGTTACGTCGCGGCTGGCTACACCTTC.

DNA of the CDR3: TGTGCCAGCAGCTTGGCCACAGACTATGGCTACACCTTC. Its translation is CASSLATDYGYTF. The chain has TRBV5-4 and TRBJ1-2; unclear D gene. The V end was cut by 0 bases, the J end by 3 bases, with 6 bases between. The CDR3 runs to 13 residues. Looked up from germline, CDR1 is SGHNT and CDR2 is YYREEE (reference sequence).

This chain joins TRBV10-3 and TRBJ1-6; possibly TRBD1 for D (5 bases). Germline V CDR1 and CDR2: ENHRY, SYGVKD. The CDR3 has 15 residues. Trimming removed 4 bases at V and 5 bases at J, with 12 bases between. In nucleotides, the CDR3 is TGTGCCATCAGTGGGACAAGCTGGGATAATTCACCCCTCCACTTT. Translating gives CAISGTSWDNSPLHF.

The chain is built from TRBV29-1 and TRBJ2-3, with 8 bases that match TRBD2. Losses at the gene ends were 8 bases for V and 4 bases for J; bases not matched to a gene: 11. Germline CDR1 and CDR2: SQVTM and ANQGSEA. The CDR3 runs to 14 residues. CDR3: CSTVAGGGPDTQYF. The CDR3 nucleotides read TGCAGCACGGTCGCGGGAGGCGGGCCAGATACGCAGTATTTT.

The rearrangement joins TRBV6-5 to TRBJ1-2, with 9 positions matching TRBD1. CDR1 and CDR2 from the germline V gene are MNHEY and SVGAGI. J lost 5 bases, V lost 5 bases, and 9 bases had no gene match. The CDR3 is 15 residues long. The CDR3 sequence is CASSMTGGSPYGYTF. The CDR3 DNA reads as TGTGCCAGCAGTATGACAGGGGGTTCCCCTTATGGCTACACCTTC.

The CDR3 sequence: CARSFTPYNSPLHF. Written as DNA, the CDR3 is TGTGCCAGAAGCTTTACACCCTATAATTCACCCCTCCACTTT. The gene calls are TRBV5-3 and TRBJ1-6; D gene ambiguous. TRBV5-3 is given ORF status, its function remaining uncertain. This CDR3 spans 14 amino acids. Between the trimmed V and J ends, which lost 2 bases and 2 bases, there was a span of 5 bases.

This chain connects TRBV18 to TRBJ1-5, with a weak D call TRBD1 (6 bases). Germline CDR1 and CDR2: KGHSH and LQKENI. This CDR3 contains 16 residues. Trimming took 3 bases from V and 4 from J, leaving 16 bases between them. DNA for the CDR3: TGTGCCAGCTCACCGGGATTGGGGGCTGGAAATCAGCCCCAGCATTTT. Amino acid sequence: CASSPGLGAGNQPQHF.

Only one count was recorded for this clone. The V call is TRBV3-1 (or the pseudogene TRBV3-2), the J call TRBJ1-2, with D possibly being TRBD1 (6 bases). CDR1 LGHDT and CDR2 YNNKEL come from the germline V gene (reference sequence). Trimming removed 0 bases from V and 8 bases from J, with 16 bases in between. The CDR3 extends over 15 amino acids. CDR3 in amino acids: CASSQEGDISLGYTF. The CDR3 DNA is TGTGCCAGCAGCCAAGAGGGGGACATTTCCCTAGGCTACACCTTC.

The CDR3 nucleotides are TGTGCCAGCAGCTGGCGGGGGCAGCAAGAGACCCAGTACTTC. The encoded protein is CASSWRGQQETQYF. This chain joins TRBV5-5 and TRBJ2-5; D is possibly TRBD2 (7 bases). Germline V gene lookup returns CDR1 SGHKS and CDR2 YYEKEE (reference sequence). V lost 3 bases to trimming and J lost 2 bases, with 11 bases between them. The length of the CDR3 is 14 residues. The variable domain in full, with the rest retrieved from reference TRBV5-5 and TRBJ2-5, is DAGVTQSPTHLIKTRGQQVTLRCSPISGHKSVSWYQQVLGQGPQFIFQYYEKEERGRGNFPDRFSARQFPNYSSELNVNALLLGDSALYLCASSWRGQQETQYFGPGTRLLVL.

This rearrangement joins TRBV5-1 to TRBJ1-1; D call uncertain. Trimming took 0 bases from V and 3 from J, leaving 9 bases between them. The germline V gene has CDR1 SGHRS and CDR2 YFSETQ. The CDR3 covers 14 residues. The CDR3 DNA follows: TGCGCCAGCAGCTTGGAAGCTGATTACACTGAAGCTTTCTTT. Residues: CASSLEADYTEAFF.

This clone appeared once. V and J are TRBV18 and TRBJ2-3; tentative D call: TRBD2 (5 bases). Trimming removed 3 bases from V and 4 bases from J, with 14 bases in between. In germline, CDR1 is KGHSH, CDR2 LQKENI. This CDR3 comprises 15 residues. CDR3 loop: CASSPTLSVADTQYF. The DNA for the CDR3 is TGTGCCAGCTCACCGACCCTTAGCGTGGCAGATACGCAGTATTTT.

The chain uses TRBV7-2 and TRBJ1-4, with D perhaps matching TRBD1 (5 bases). The CDR3 is made up of 17 amino acids. Per germline, CDR1 SGHTA and CDR2 FQGNSA. Trimming removed 0 bases from V and 7 bases from J, with 18 bases in between. The CDR3 reads CASSLALFGQGSEKLFF. The CDR3 nucleotides read TGTGCCAGCAGCTTAGCGCTATTCGGGCAGGGAAGTGAAAAACTGTTTTTT.

The chain links TRBV11-2 to TRBJ2-1; TRBD1 matches at 7 bases. V gave up 7 bases and J gave up 6 bases; unmatched junction bases: 6. The CDR3 contains 13 residues. Germline V gives CDR1 SGHAT, CDR2 FQNNGV. The CDR3 here is CASTSDRANEQFF. The CDR3 bases are TGTGCCAGCACCTCCGACAGGGCCAATGAGCAGTTCTTC.

The chain carries TRBV29-1 and TRBJ1-1; D is perhaps TRBD1 (6 bases). V shed 0 bases and J shed 6 bases, with 11 bases lying between them. The CDR3 is made up of 13 amino acids. Germline CDR1 is SQVTM and CDR2 is ANQGSEA. The CDR3 here is CSVEDRAGAEAFF. The CDR3 nucleotides read TGCAGCGTTGAAGATCGGGCAGGGGCTGAAGCTTTCTTT.

This sequence joins TRBV20-1 and TRBJ2-7, with D possibly TRBD1 on 6 matching bases. From germline, CDR1 is DFQATT and CDR2 SNEGSKA (reference sequence). This CDR3 contains 13 residues. Trimming cost V 3 bases and J 2 bases, with 11 bases left between them. The CDR3 is CSASPGGPYEQYF. The CDR3 nucleotides are TGCAGTGCTAGTCCTGGGGGCCCCTACGAGCAGTACTTC.

V is TRBV28 and J is TRBJ2-7; TRBD1 aligns across 8 bases. J gave up 3 bases and V 4 bases, and 5 bases lay outside the gene matches. The CDR3 runs 14 residues. Germline V lookup: CDR1 MDHEN, CDR2 SYDVKM. This chain's CDR3 is CASSSGQDNYEQYF. The DNA of the CDR3 is TGTGCCAGCAGTTCGGGACAGGACAACTACGAGCAGTACTTC.

There are a few counts of this clone. CDR3 sequence reads: CASSPAGGPLHF. CDR3 sequence (DNA): TGTGCCAGCAGCCCCGCCGGGGGGCCCCTCCACTTT. The V and J genes are TRBV11-3 and TRBJ1-6; TRBD1 is a possible D gene (5 bases). The CDR3 extends over 12 amino acids. Trimming removed 5 bases from V and 13 bases from J, with 12 bases in between. Germline V gene sequence: CDR1 SGHNT, CDR2 YENEEA.

The chain joins TRBV7-9 to TRBJ2-6, with TRBD1 identical over 9 bases. CDR3 length: 18 amino acids. Germline CDR1 and CDR2: SEHNR and FQNEAQ (reference sequence). V shed 4 bases and J 0 bases; nucleotides not matched to a gene: 7. The CDR3 DNA reads TGTGCCAGCAGCTCGGGACAGGGTCTAAGCTCTGGGGCCAACGTCCTGACTTTC. It translates to CASSSGQGLSSGANVLTF.

This chain uses TRBV30 with TRBJ1-4, with D perhaps TRBD1 (5 bases). This CDR3 spans 14 amino acids. CDR1 and CDR2 (germline): GTSNPN, SVGIG (reference sequence). The V end was cut by 1 base, the J end by 6 bases, with 12 bases between. DNA for the CDR3: TGTGCCTGGAGTGGGGGGGGAGGTTATGAAAAACTGTTTTTT. Its translation: CAWSGGGGYEKLFF.

The V call is TRBV5-4, the J call TRBJ2-7, with no clear D. The CDR3 is 13 residues long. Germline assignment: CDR1 SGHNT and CDR2 YYREEE (reference sequence). Trimming removed 0 bases from V and 4 bases from J, with 8 bases in between. CDR3 nucleotides: TGTGCCAGCAGCTTGGCCCCAGGTTACGAGCAGTACTTC. This gives the protein CASSLAPGYEQYF.

This clone was seen more than once but under ten times. The V call is TRBV7-9, the J call TRBJ1-1, with TRBD1 matching over 11 bases. J lost 3 bases, V lost 5 bases, and 5 bases had no gene match. The CDR3 is 15 residues long. Germline-derived CDR1 and CDR2 are SEHNR and FQNEAQ (reference sequence). The CDR3: CASSRRDRGYTEAFF. The CDR3 DNA sequence: TGTGCCAGCAGCCGGCGGGACAGGGGGTACACTGAAGCTTTCTTT.

The CDR3 bases are TGTGCCAGTAGTCAGGTGCAGTCAGTGAACACTGAAGCTTTCTTT. Translation gives CASSQVQSVNTEAFF. The V and J genes are TRBV19 and TRBJ1-1; no clear D. The germline V and J ends were trimmed by 5 bases and 0 bases, with 13 bases remaining between them. The germline CDR1 and CDR2 sequences are LNHDA and SQIVND (reference sequence). The CDR3 has 15 residues.

A few counts support this clone. The chain couples TRBV6-5 to TRBJ1-3; D is perhaps TRBD1 (5 bases). Germline CDR1 MNHEY, CDR2 SVGAGI. The V and J ends lost 0 bases and 2 bases respectively, with 11 bases between them. This CDR3 is 16 amino acids long. The CDR3 nucleotides read TGTGCCAGCAGTTACTCGAACCAGGGCCCTGGAAACACCATATATTTT. The encoded protein is CASSYSNQGPGNTIYF.

The chain is built from TRBV15 and TRBJ2-6; 10 bases match TRBD2. The CDR3 spans 18 residues. The germline gives CDR1 LNHNV, CDR2 YYDKDF (reference sequence). V lost 0 bases and J lost 2; bases outside the gene matches: 4. The CDR3 here is CATSRELAGRTGANVLTF. DNA of the CDR3: TGTGCCACCAGCAGAGAACTAGCGGGACGAACTGGGGCCAACGTCCTGACTTTC.

The chain uses TRBV9 and TRBJ1-4; 10 positions match TRBD1. Losses at the gene ends were 3 bases for V and 4 bases for J; bases not matched to a gene: 9. The CDR3 spans 17 residues. Germline-derived CDR1 and CDR2 are SGDLS and YYNGEE. The chain's CDR3 is CASSARQGAGDNEKLFF. CDR3 bases: TGTGCCAGCAGCGCCCGACAGGGGGCCGGGGATAATGAAAAACTGTTTTTT.